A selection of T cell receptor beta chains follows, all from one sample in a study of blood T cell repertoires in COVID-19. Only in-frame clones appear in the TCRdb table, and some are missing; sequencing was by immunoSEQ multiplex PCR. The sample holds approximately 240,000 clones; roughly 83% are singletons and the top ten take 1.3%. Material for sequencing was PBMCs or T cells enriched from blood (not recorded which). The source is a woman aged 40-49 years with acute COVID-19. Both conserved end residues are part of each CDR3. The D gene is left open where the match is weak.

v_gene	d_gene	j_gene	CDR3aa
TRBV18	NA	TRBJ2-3	CASSRGGTDTQYF
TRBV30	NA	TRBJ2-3	CAWSVRQTDTQYF
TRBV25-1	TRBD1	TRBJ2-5	CAVPGQPLQETQYF
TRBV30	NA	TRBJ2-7	CAWSPQTGYEQYF
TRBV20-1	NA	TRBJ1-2	CSAKGVYTF
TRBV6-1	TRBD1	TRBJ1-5	CASSEIAGTGNQPQHF
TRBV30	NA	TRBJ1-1	CAWWTVMNTEAFF
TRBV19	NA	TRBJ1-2	CASSRTDANYGYTF
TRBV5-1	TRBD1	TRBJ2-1	CASSQGQGALNEQFF
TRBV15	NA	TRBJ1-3	CATSRGGTARNTIYF
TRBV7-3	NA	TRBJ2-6	CASSGTGFGVSGANVLTF
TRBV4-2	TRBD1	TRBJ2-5	CASSQETGTGETQYF
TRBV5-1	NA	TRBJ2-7	CASSLTGSYEQYF
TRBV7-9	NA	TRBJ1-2	CASSRQDLWGYTF
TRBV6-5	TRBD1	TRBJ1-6	CASSTGGYNSPLHF
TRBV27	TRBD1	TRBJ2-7	CASSLTGAPYEQYF
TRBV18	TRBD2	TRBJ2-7	CASSSRPSGSSYEQYF
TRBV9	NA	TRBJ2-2	CASSSRDLPNGELFF
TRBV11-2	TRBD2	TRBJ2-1	CASSLGSLGEGEQFF
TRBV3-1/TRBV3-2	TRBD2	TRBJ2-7	CASSPRAGTYEQYF
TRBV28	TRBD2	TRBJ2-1	CASSSTGGPGREQFF
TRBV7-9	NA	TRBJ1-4	CAARGLGTNEKLFF
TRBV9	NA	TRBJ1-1	CASSPSGHLNTEAFF
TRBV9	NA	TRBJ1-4	CASSGQATNEKLFF
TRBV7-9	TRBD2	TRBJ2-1	CASSRLAGEFLVEQFF
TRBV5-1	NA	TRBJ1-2	CASSLEGVAESYGYTF